This paragraph covers one T cell receptor beta chain sequence. What it recognizes is unknown. This entry belongs to a study of OX40 agonist ivuxolimab in advanced cancers. Exclusion applied to patients with autoimmune disease history or systemic immunosuppression. Whole-study results and caveats: In the 0.1-3.0 mg/kg groups, partial responders showed among the lowest expansion. In general, CD8+ T cells held more expanded clones than CD4+ did, on average.

The assay was immunoSEQ multiplex PCR, and TCRdb's table has in-frame clones only and misses some. The sample consists of about 53,000 clones, 70% to 90% of them appearing once. Trimming removed 4 bases at V and 0 bases at J, with 10 bases between. The germline CDR1 and CDR2 sequences are MNHNS and SASEGT. This CDR3 contains 15 residues. The clonotype comes from an adult with an advanced solid tumor such as melanoma, head and neck, liver or kidney cancer. V is TRBV6-1 and J is TRBJ1-5; the D is unclear. Specimen: CD4+ or CD8+ T cells sorted from blood, collected in a trial of the OX40 agonist ivuxolimab. The CDR3 protein is CASSVDQYSNQPQHF. The CDR3 DNA is TGTGCCAGCAGTGTTGACCAGTATAGCAATCAGCCCCAGCATTTT.